This T cell receptor (beta chain) originates from a study of blood T cell repertoires in COVID-19. The overall study: Specimens from acute and convalescent COVID-19 originated in the United States, Italy and Spain. T cells, B-cell-depleted T cells, or PBMCs supplied cDNA or gDNA.

Original processing methods: Amplification of reference gene primers provided the estimated nucleated cell counts. This table comes from immunoSEQ multiplex PCR, and its TCRdb copy is limited to in-frame clones, with some not included. That table supplies the V and J calls and clone size; D and trimming were determined from the DNA. The sample has some 300,000 clones; about 90% are singletons. This CDR3 contains 17 residues. The germline V gene has CDR1 SGHTA and CDR2 FQGTGA. Trimming at V came to 5 bases and at J to 2 bases, leaving 11 bases not matched to a gene. Seattle's cohort entered during active infection and was followed longitudinally.

The receptor was derived from a woman aged 40 to 50 with COVID-19, enrolled during active disease. The sequenced material came from peripheral blood. The V gene is TRBV7-3, the J gene TRBJ2-3, with TRBD2 matching over 9 bases. The CDR3 is CASSPSSGRGVTDTQYF. CDR3 nucleotides: TGTGCCAGCAGCCCGAGTAGCGGGAGAGGGGTCACAGATACGCAGTATTTT.